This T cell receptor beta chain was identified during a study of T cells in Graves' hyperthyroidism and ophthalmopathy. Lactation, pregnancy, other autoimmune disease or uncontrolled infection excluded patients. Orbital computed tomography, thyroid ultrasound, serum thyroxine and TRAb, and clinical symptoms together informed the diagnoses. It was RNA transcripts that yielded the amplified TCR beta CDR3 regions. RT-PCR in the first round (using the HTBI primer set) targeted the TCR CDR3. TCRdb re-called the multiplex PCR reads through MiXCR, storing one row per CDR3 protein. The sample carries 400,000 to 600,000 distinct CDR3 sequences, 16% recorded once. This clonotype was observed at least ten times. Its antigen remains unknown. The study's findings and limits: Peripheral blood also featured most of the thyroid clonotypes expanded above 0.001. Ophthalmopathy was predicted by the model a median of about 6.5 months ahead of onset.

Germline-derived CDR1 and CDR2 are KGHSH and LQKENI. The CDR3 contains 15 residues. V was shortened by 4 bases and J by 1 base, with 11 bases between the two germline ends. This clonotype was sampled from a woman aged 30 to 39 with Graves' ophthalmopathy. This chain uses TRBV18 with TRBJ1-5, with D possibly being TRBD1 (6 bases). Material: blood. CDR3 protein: CASSLGGQSNQPQHF. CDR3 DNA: TGTGCCAGCTCACTCGGGGGGCAGAGCAATCAGCCCCAGCATTTT.